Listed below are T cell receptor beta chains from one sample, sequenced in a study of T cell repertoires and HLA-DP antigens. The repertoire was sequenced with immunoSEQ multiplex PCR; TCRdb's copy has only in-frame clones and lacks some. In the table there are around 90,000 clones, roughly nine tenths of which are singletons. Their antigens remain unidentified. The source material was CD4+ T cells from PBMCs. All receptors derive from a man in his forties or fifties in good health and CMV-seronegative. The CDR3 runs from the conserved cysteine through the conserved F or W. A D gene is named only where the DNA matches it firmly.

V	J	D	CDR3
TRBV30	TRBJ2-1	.	CAWSVQLAPGQFF
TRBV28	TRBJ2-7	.	CASSSTYEQYF
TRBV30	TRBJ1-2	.	CAWSASYGYTF
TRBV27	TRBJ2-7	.	CAGELEEAGHYEQYF
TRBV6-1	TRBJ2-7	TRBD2	CASSERDLTSGPAYEQYF
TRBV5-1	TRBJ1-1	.	CASSLEQPSGEAFF
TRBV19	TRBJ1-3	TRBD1	CASSVGTGGKDTIYF
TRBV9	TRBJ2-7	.	CASSGGDRGSYEQYF
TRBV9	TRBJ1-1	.	CASSPGLNTEAFF
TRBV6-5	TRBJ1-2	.	CASRRPRSQGYGYTF
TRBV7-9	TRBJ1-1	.	CASSLVAVSEAFF
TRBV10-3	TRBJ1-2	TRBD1	CAIGLGQGAGANYGYTF
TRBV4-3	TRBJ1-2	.	CASSQDRGAGSGYTF
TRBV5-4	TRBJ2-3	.	CASSLGDTQYF
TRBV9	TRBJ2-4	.	CASSVDWQNIQYF
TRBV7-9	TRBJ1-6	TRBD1	CASSSTGGNSPLHF
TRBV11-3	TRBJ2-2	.	CASSSQTGELFF
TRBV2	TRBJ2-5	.	CASSDGLAKRETQYF
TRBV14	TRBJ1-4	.	CASSQVSGVLREKLFF
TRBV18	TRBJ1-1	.	CASSPFRGMNTEAFF
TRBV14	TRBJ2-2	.	CASSPETNLGFWTGELFF
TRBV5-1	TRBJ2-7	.	CASSLPCEQYF
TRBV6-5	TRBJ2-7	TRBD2	CASSTRLAAIYEQYF
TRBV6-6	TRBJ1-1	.	CASSHPRRNTEAFF
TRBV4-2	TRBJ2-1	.	CASSLGPAGDEQFF
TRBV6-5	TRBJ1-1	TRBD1	CASSPDRGGTEAFF
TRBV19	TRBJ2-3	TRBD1	CASSWDRSTDTQYF
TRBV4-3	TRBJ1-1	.	CASSQEHMNTEAFF
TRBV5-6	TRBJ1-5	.	CASSLRDGQAQHF
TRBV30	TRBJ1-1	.	CAWRALKLGGIPEAFF
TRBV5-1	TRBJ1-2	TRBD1	CASSFDRGDGYTF
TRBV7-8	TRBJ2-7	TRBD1	CASSSDREAVYEQYF
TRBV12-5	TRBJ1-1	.	CASGLVPRVNTEAFF
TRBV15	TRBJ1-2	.	CATSRSSGRADYGYTF
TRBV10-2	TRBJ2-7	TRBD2	CASREGLAGSSYEQYF
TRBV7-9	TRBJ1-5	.	CASSLGQDGANQPQHF
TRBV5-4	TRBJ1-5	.	CASSLDAGGNQPQHF
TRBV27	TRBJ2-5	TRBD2	CASSSRRDYHKETQYF
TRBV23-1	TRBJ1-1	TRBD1	CASSPLDREGTEAFF
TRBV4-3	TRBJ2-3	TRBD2	CASSQDSLAGGLRTQYF
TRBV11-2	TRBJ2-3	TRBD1	CASSLEGQGWDTQYF
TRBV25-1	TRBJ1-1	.	CASSAPPMNTEAFF
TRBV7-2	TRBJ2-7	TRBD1	CASSLDRPGQGAGEQYF
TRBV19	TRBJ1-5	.	CASSRGEGSNQPQHF
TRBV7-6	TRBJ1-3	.	CASSQGNTIYF
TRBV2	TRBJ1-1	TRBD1	CASNRQGADTEAFF
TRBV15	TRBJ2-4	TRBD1	CATNPRQGKSWAKNIQYF
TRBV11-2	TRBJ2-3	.	CASSLDGRGTDTQYF
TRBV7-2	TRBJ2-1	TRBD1	CASARTGVVNEQFF
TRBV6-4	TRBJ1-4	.	CASSDYQSGNEKLFF
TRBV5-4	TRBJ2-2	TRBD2	CASSFRLAGGPGELFF
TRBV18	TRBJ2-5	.	CASSPLRREETQYF
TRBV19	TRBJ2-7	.	CASSIKGPYEQYF